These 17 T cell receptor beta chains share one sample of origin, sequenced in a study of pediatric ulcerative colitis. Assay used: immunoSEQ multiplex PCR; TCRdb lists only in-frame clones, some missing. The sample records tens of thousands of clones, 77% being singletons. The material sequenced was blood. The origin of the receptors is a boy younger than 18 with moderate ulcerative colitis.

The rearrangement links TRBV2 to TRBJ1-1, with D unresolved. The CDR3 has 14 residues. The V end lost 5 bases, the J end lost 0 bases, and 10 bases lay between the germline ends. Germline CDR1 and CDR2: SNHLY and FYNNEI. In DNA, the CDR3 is TGTGCCAGCAGTTACGGACCGATGAACACTGAAGCTTTCTTT. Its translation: CASSYGPMNTEAFF. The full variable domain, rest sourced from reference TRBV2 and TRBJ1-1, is EPEVTQTPSHQVTQMGQEVILRCVPISNHLYFYWYRQILGQKVEFLVSFYNNEISEKSEIFDDQFSVERPDGSNFTLKIRSTKLEDSAMYFCASSYGPMNTEAFFGQGTRLTVV.

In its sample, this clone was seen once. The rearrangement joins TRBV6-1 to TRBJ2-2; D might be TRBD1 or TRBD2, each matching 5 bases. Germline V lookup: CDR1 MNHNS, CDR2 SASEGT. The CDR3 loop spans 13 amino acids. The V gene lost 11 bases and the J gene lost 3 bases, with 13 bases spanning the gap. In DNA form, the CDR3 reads TGTGCCGGGGGATGGCACTACACCGGGGAGCTGTTTTTT. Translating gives CAGGWHYTGELFF.

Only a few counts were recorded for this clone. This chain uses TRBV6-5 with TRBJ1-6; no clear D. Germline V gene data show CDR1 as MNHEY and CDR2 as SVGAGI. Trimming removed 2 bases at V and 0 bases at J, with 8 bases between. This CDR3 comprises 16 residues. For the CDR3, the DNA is TGTGCCAGCAGTTACGCACTGGGCTCCTATAATTCACCCCTCCACTTT. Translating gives CASSYALGSYNSPLHF.

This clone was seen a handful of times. CDR3 DNA: TGTGCCAGCAGCTTATTTACAGGGTCGAACACTGAAGCTTTCTTT. Residues: CASSLFTGSNTEAFF. The chain recombines TRBV7-3 with TRBJ1-1, with D possibly TRBD1 on 6 matching bases. This CDR3 comprises 15 residues. Per the germline V gene, CDR1 is SGHTA and CDR2 is FQGTGA. V lost 2 bases, J lost 1 base, and 11 bases lay in between.

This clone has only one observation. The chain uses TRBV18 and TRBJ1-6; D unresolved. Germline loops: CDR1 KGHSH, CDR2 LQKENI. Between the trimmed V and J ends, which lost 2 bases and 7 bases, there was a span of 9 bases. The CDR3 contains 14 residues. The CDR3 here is CASSPGGLNSPLHF. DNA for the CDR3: TGTGCCAGCTCACCAGGTGGGCTAAATTCACCCCTCCACTTT.

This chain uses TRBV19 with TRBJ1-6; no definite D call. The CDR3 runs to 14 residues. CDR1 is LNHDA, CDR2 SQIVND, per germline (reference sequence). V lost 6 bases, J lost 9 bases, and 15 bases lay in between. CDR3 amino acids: CASRSLPRLSPLHF. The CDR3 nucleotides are TGTGCCAGTAGGTCCCTGCCTCGACTTTCACCCCTCCACTTT.

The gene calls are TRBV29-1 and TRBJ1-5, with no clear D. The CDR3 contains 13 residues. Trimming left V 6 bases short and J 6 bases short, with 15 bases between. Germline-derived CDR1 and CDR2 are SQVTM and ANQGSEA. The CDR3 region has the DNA TGCAGCGTCTACGTAGAGGGAAGTCAGCCCCAGCATTTT. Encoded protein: CSVYVEGSQPQHF.

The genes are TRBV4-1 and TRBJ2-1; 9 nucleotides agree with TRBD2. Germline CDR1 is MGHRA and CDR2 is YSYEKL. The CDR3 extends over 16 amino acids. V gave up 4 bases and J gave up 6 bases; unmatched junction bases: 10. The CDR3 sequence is CASSPLGAGGLNEQFF. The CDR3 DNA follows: TGCGCCAGCAGCCCCCTAGGAGCGGGGGGTCTCAATGAGCAGTTCTTC.

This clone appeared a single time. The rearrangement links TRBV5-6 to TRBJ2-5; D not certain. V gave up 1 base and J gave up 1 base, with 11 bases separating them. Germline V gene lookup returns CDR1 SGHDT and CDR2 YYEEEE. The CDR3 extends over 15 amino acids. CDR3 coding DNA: TGTGCCAGCAGCTTGCCATTTGCTCTCCAAGAGACCCAGTACTTC. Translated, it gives CASSLPFALQETQYF.

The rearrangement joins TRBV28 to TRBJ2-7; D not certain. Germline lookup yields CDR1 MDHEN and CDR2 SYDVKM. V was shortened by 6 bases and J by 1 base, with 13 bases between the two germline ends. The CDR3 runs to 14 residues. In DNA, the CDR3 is TGTGCCAGCAGCCTATCTCTTGGGTCCTACGAGCAGTACTTC. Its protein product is CASSLSLGSYEQYF.

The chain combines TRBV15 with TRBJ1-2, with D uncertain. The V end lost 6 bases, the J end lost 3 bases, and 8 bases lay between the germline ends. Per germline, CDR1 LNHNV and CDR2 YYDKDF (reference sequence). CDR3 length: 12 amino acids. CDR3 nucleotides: TGTGCCACCAGGGGGATTGACTATGGCTACACCTTC. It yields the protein CATRGIDYGYTF.

The CDR3 spells CASSSRTSSPYNEQFF. The CDR3 DNA reads as TGTGCCAGCAGCTCTCGTACTAGTTCTCCCTACAATGAGCAGTTCTTC. The chain joins TRBV5-4 to TRBJ2-1; D possibly corresponds to TRBD2 (5 bases). CDR1 is SGHNT and CDR2 is YYREEE in the germline V gene (reference sequence). Deletions cut 3 bases from V and 2 bases from J, with 15 bases between. This CDR3 has 16 amino acids.

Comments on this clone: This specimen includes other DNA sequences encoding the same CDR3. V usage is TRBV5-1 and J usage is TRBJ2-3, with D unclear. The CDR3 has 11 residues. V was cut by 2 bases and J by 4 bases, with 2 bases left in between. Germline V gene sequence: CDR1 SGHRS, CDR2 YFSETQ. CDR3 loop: CASSLADTQYF. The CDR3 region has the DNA TGCGCCAGCAGCTTAGCAGATACGCAGTATTTT.

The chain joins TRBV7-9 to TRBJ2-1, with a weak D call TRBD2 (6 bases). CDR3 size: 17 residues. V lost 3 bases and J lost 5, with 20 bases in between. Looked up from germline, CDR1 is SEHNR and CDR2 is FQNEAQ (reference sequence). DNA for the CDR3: TGTGCCAGCAGCTTGCCGGGACTCCGCCACGCGAACAATGAGCAGTTCTTC. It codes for CASSLPGLRHANNEQFF.

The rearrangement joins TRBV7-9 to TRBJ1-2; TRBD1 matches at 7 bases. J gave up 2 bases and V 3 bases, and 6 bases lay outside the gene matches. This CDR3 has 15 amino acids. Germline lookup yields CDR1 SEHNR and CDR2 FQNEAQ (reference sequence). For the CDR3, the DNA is TGTGCCAGCAGCTTGGGGGGACAGCTAAACTATGGCTACACCTTC. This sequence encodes CASSLGGQLNYGYTF.

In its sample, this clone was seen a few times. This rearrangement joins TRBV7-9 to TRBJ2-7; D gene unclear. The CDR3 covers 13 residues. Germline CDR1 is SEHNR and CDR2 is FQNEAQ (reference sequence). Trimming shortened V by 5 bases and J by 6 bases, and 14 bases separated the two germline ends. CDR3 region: CASSKGGFIEQYF. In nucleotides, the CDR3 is TGTGCCAGCAGCAAAGGCGGCTTTATCGAGCAGTACTTC.

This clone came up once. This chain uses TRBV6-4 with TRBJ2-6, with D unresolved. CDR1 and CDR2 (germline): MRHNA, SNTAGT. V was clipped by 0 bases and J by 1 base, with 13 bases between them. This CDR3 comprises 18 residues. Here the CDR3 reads CASSDSRKRVSGANVLTF. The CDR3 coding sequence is TGTGCCAGCAGTGACTCGAGGAAAAGGGTTTCTGGGGCCAACGTCCTGACTTTC.